This passage covers 26 T cell receptor beta chains from one sample sequenced in a study of human T cells and chemical hapten exposure. As to time point: patch test 3, about 24 weeks after DPC sensitization. Documented treatment: therapeutic diphenylcyclopropenone sensitization with weekly scalp DPC. From the RACE reads, TCRdb called clonotypes with MiXCR, one entry per CDR3 protein. The table lists about 160,000 distinct CDR3 sequences, 25% to 35% of them singletons. The specimen was whole blood, collected in connection with sensitization to the hapten diphenylcyclopropenone (DPC). The receptors here all came from a woman younger than 30 with alopecia areata. Some clones in this sample may be carry-over from other donors' samples.

The chain uses TRBV6-1 and TRBJ2-4, with D possibly TRBD2 on 7 matching bases. Germline V lookup: CDR1 MNHNS, CDR2 SASEGT. The V end lost 3 bases, the J end lost 0 bases, and 9 bases lay between the germline ends. The CDR3 extends over 15 amino acids. This chain's CDR3 is CASSDGGLAKNIQYF. The CDR3 coding sequence is TGTGCCAGCAGTGACGGGGGGCTAGCCAAAAACATTCAGTACTTC.

This clonotype was counted between two and nine times. This chain uses TRBV20-1 with TRBJ2-1; D is ambiguous. The germline V and J ends were trimmed by 4 bases and 0 bases, with 10 bases remaining between them. Germline assignment: CDR1 DFQATT and CDR2 SNEGSKA (reference sequence). The CDR3 sequence is 14 residues long. For the CDR3, the DNA is TGCAGTGCTATGGACGCAAACTCCTACAATGAGCAGTTCTTC. Encoded protein: CSAMDANSYNEQFF.

The chain is built from TRBV4-3 and TRBJ2-7; 7 positions agree with TRBD2. Germline V gives CDR1 LGHNA, CDR2 YSLEER. V lost 0 bases and J lost 1; bases outside the gene matches: 9. The CDR3 sequence is 17 residues long. Written as DNA, the CDR3 is TGCGCCAGCAGCCAAGAATTCCCGAGCGGGGTATCCTACGAGCAGTACTTC. Its translation is CASSQEFPSGVSYEQYF.

This clonotype came up once. The chain joins TRBV12-3 or TRBV12-4 to TRBJ2-1; the match to TRBD1 covers 9 bases. V lost 2 bases to trimming and J lost 5 bases; unmatched junction nucleotides: 1. This CDR3 has 14 amino acids. Written as DNA, the CDR3 is TGTGCCAGCAGTTTATGGGACAGGGACAATGAGCAGTTCTTC. Its translation: CASSLWDRDNEQFF.

In nucleotides, the CDR3 is TGTGCCAGCAGTTACTCTCGGATAACCGGGACCAACACCTACGAGCAGTACTTC. Amino acid sequence: CASSYSRITGTNTYEQYF. V gene TRBV6-2 or TRBV6-3 combines with J gene TRBJ2-7; D may be TRBD1 or TRBD2 (5 bases each). Germline V gene sequence: CDR1 MNHEY, CDR2 SVGEGT. The CDR3 spans 18 residues. Deletions cut 0 bases from V and 2 bases from J, with 20 bases between.

The table lists this clonotype with a few counts. This rearrangement joins TRBV7-2 to TRBJ2-7, with a weak D call TRBD1 (6 bases). This CDR3 spans 13 amino acids. Germline loops: CDR1 SGHTA, CDR2 FQGNSA. V lost 4 bases, J lost 0 bases, and 7 bases lay in between. The chain's CDR3 is CASSWDISYEQYF. CDR3 sequence (DNA): TGTGCCAGCAGCTGGGACATCTCCTACGAGCAGTACTTC.

The V gene is TRBV24-1, the J gene TRBJ2-2, with D possibly TRBD2 on 5 matching bases. V gave up 9 bases and J gave up 3 bases, with 10 bases separating them. Germline CDR1 reads KGHDR; CDR2 reads SFDVKD. The CDR3 contains 13 residues. CDR3 sequence reads: CATAGGYTGELFF. The CDR3 DNA reads as TGTGCCACCGCGGGCGGATACACCGGGGAGCTGTTTTTT.

V and J are TRBV11-2 and TRBJ1-4, with D unclear. Germline values: CDR1 SGHAT, CDR2 FQNNGV. V dropped 4 bases and J dropped 5 bases, with 17 bases sitting between them. The CDR3 covers 16 residues. The CDR3 reads CASSSNKGSPNEKLFF. CDR3 DNA: TGTGCCAGCAGCTCCAACAAGGGTTCCCCAAATGAAAAACTGTTTTTT.

This clonotype was recorded a few times. The rearrangement uses TRBV25-1 and TRBJ2-1, with 8 positions matching TRBD1. J lost 5 bases, V lost 0 bases, and 6 bases had no gene match. CDR3 size: 16 residues. CDR1 and CDR2 from the germline V gene are MGHDK and SYGVNS. The CDR3 bases are TGTGCCAGCAGTGAATACACAGGGGGAAGGCACAATGAGCAGTTCTTC. The encoded protein is CASSEYTGGRHNEQFF.

This clonotype was recorded a few times. This chain connects TRBV11-3 to TRBJ1-1, with D possibly being TRBD1 (6 bases). This CDR3 has 15 residues. V was clipped by 4 bases and J by 5 bases, with 17 bases between them. Germline assignment: CDR1 SGHNT and CDR2 YENEEA. In nucleotides, the CDR3 is TGTGCCAGCAGCTCCGTCTGGGGGCAAGGGACTGAAGCTTTCTTT. It specifies CASSSVWGQGTEAFF.

The chain links TRBV4-3 to TRBJ2-4, with unresolved D. CDR3 length equals 16 residues. Germline lookup yields CDR1 LGHNA and CDR2 YSLEER. V was clipped by 6 bases and J by 0 bases, with 15 bases between them. CDR3 residues: CASRPRSHLAKNIQYF. The CDR3 DNA is TGCGCCAGCAGGCCGCGGAGTCACTTAGCCAAAAACATTCAGTACTTC.

The rearrangement links TRBV9 to TRBJ1-4, with TRBD1 as a possible D gene (6 bases). V was shortened by 3 bases and J by 0 bases, with 12 bases between the two germline ends. The CDR3 has 16 amino acids. CDR1 is SGDLS and CDR2 is YYNGEE in the germline V gene. The CDR3 spells CASSAGQSSTNEKLFF. CDR3 DNA: TGTGCCAGCAGCGCCGGACAGAGCTCAACTAATGAAAAACTGTTTTTT.

The rearrangement links TRBV3-1 to TRBJ2-7; D not certain. Germline CDR1 LGHDT, CDR2 YNNKEL (reference sequence). V lost 0 bases and J 6 bases, leaving 12 bases between the germline ends. This CDR3 has 14 amino acids. The CDR3 DNA follows: TGTGCCAGCAGCCAAGATTTACAGCCCCGCGAGCAGTACTTC. Residues: CASSQDLQPREQYF.

This clonotype has at least ten counts. This rearrangement joins TRBV20-1 to TRBJ1-1; D gene uncertain. The CDR3 has 11 residues. V lost 1 base to trimming and J lost 5 bases, with 5 bases between them. CDR1 and CDR2 from the germline V gene are DFQATT and SNEGSKA (reference sequence). The CDR3 reads CSARGGTEAFF. CDR3 nucleotide sequence: TGCAGTGCTAGAGGAGGGACTGAAGCTTTCTTT.

The J gene is TRBJ1-2, the V gene TRBV6-2 or TRBV6-3; D unresolved. The V gene lost 0 bases and the J gene lost 6 bases, with 5 bases spanning the gap. The length of the CDR3 is 12 residues. The germline CDR1 and CDR2 sequences are MNHEY and SVGEGT. CDR3 amino acids: CASSYSRDGYTF. For the CDR3, the DNA is TGTGCCAGCAGTTACTCTAGGGATGGCTACACCTTC.

The J gene is TRBJ2-7, the V gene TRBV3-1, with D perhaps TRBD1 or TRBD2 (6 bases each). V lost 8 bases and J lost 2, with 16 bases in between. The CDR3 is 14 amino acids. CDR1 LGHDT and CDR2 YNNKEL come from the germline V gene (reference sequence). The CDR3 DNA reads as TGTGCCAGCGCCCCGGGGGCCGGTGCCTACGAGCAGTACTTC. Translated: CASAPGAGAYEQYF.

The chain carries TRBV25-1 and TRBJ1-4; maybe TRBD1 (6 bases). In germline, CDR1 is MGHDK, CDR2 SYGVNS. V was cut by 1 base and J by 5 bases, with 8 bases left in between. CDR3 length: 14 residues. Here the CDR3 reads CASSEWGANEKLFF. Written as DNA, the CDR3 is TGTGCCAGCAGTGAATGGGGGGCAAATGAAAAACTGTTTTTT. Full variable domain (remainder filled in from reference TRBV25-1 and TRBJ1-4): EADIYQTPRYLVIGTGKKITLECSQTMGHDKMYWYQQDPGMELHLIHYSYGVNSTEKGDLSSESTVSRIRTEHFPLTLESARPSHTSQYLCASSEWGANEKLFFGSGTQLSVL.

Only a few counts were recorded for this clonotype. The genes are TRBV20-1 and TRBJ1-2; 7 bases match TRBD1. This CDR3 contains 13 residues. The V gene's germline CDR1 is DFQATT and CDR2 SNEGSKA (reference sequence). Losses at the gene ends were 2 bases for V and 5 bases for J; bases not matched to a gene: 5. CDR3 DNA: TGCAGTGCTAGATATCGCAGGGGGTATGGCTACACCTTC. This codes for CSARYRRGYGYTF.

There are a few counts of this clonotype. The rearrangement uses TRBV11-2 and TRBJ2-3; TRBD2 agrees at 11 bases. The ends lost 5 bases at V and 0 bases at J; junction bases unmatched: 13. Germline CDR1 reads SGHAT; CDR2 reads FQNNGV. This CDR3 spans 19 amino acids. The CDR3 loop reads CASSASPVAGGPSTDTQYF. CDR3 in DNA: TGTGCCAGCAGCGCATCCCCGGTAGCGGGGGGGCCGAGCACAGATACGCAGTATTTT.

The chain carries TRBV20-1 and TRBJ1-4; unclear D gene. With 1 base removed from V and 4 bases from J, the gap between germline ends came to 10 bases. The CDR3 has 14 amino acids. CDR1 DFQATT and CDR2 SNEGSKA come from the germline V gene (reference sequence). CDR3 loop: CSARVKSSNEKLFF. CDR3 nucleotides: TGCAGTGCTAGAGTGAAGAGTAGTAATGAAAAACTGTTTTTT.

The genes are TRBV7-2 and TRBJ2-7; the D is unclear. The CDR3 covers 13 residues. V was shortened by 5 bases and J by 2 bases, with 10 bases between the two germline ends. In germline, CDR1 is SGHTA, CDR2 FQGNSA. The CDR3 sequence is CASSTGRTYEQYF. CDR3 bases: TGTGCCAGCAGCACTGGACGGACCTACGAGCAGTACTTC.

The sample holds a few counts of this clonotype. The rearrangement joins TRBV15 to TRBJ2-1; 9 nucleotides align to TRBD2. This CDR3 has 15 amino acids. V lost 1 base to trimming and J lost 5 bases; unmatched junction nucleotides: 3. Germline V gives CDR1 LNHNV, CDR2 YYDKDF (reference sequence). The DNA for the CDR3 is TGTGCCACCAGCAGAGGGATAGCGGGGGACAATGAGCAGTTCTTC. It translates to CATSRGIAGDNEQFF.

The chain couples TRBV12-3 or TRBV12-4 to TRBJ1-6, with a weak D call TRBD1 (5 bases). Trimming cost V 3 bases and J 5 bases, with 8 bases left between them. The CDR3 sequence is 14 residues long. The CDR3 loop is CASSLLGDNSPLHF. The CDR3 DNA reads TGTGCCAGCAGTTTGTTGGGGGATAATTCACCCCTCCACTTT.

The sample holds a few counts of this clonotype. The V and J genes are TRBV4-3 and TRBJ2-7; TRBD2 matches at 8 bases. In germline, CDR1 is LGHNA, CDR2 YSLEER. J lost 4 bases, V lost 5 bases, and 10 bases had no gene match. The CDR3 runs 15 residues. The CDR3 bases are TGCGCCAGCAGCGGAGGGGCGGGGGGCCTGTACGAGCAGTACTTC. Encoded protein: CASSGGAGGLYEQYF.

The rearrangement links TRBV29-1 to TRBJ1-2; D is perhaps TRBD1 (6 bases). Deletions cut 8 bases from V and 8 bases from J, with 21 bases between. The V gene's germline CDR1 is SQVTM and CDR2 ANQGSEA. CDR3 length: 13 residues. CDR3 DNA: TGCAGCATCCTGGGGGGGGCAAGAGACGGCTACACCTTC. It codes for CSILGGARDGYTF. Combining the CDR3 with reference TRBV29-1 and TRBJ1-2 gives the whole variable domain SAVISQKPSRDICQRGTSLTIQCQVDSQVTMMFWYRQQPGQSLTLIATANQGSEATYESGFVIDKFPISRPNLTFSTLTVSNMSPEDSSIYLCSILGGARDGYTFGSGTRLTVV.

This clonotype was counted a few times. The CDR3 region is CASSYSRGRYEDEQYF. DNA for the CDR3: TGTGCCAGCAGTTACTCACGTGGGCGGTACGAGGACGAGCAGTACTTC. The chain has TRBV6-5 and TRBJ2-7; D is undetermined. Germline V gives CDR1 MNHEY, CDR2 SVGAGI. V lost 0 bases, J lost 5 bases, and 17 bases lay in between. The CDR3 covers 16 residues.